The 15 T cell receptor beta chains presented below share a single source sample, sequenced in a study of blood T cell repertoires in COVID-19. Data came from immunoSEQ multiplex PCR; TCRdb stores just in-frame clones and leaves some out. The sample lists about 140,000 clones, 88% occurring once. The sequenced sample was peripheral blood. Every receptor here comes from a man aged 55 to 69 with active or convalescent COVID-19.

The genes are TRBV27 and TRBJ2-4, with TRBD1 identical over 8 bases. This CDR3 spans 15 amino acids. The junction had 9 bases not matched to a gene; V was cut back by 6 bases and J by 5 bases. The germline CDR1 and CDR2 sequences are MNHEY and SMNVEV (reference sequence). CDR3 nucleotides: TGTGCCAGCAGCAGCCCCGGGACAGGAGAAAACATTCAGTACTTC. It encodes CASSSPGTGENIQYF.

The genes are TRBV6-6 and TRBJ2-5; TRBD2 might be the D (7 bases). V was cut by 2 bases and J by 1 base, with 8 bases left in between. The germline CDR1 and CDR2 sequences are MNHNY and SVGAGI (reference sequence). The length of the CDR3 is 14 residues. The CDR3 reads CASSYGGAQETQYF. The DNA for the CDR3 is TGTGCCAGCAGTTACGGGGGGGCCCAAGAGACCCAGTACTTC.

This chain joins TRBV27 and TRBJ1-5; 8 nucleotides line up with TRBD1. J was trimmed by 10 bases and V by 0 bases; bases with no gene match: 5. The germline V gene has CDR1 MNHEY and CDR2 SMNVEV (reference sequence). The CDR3 covers 14 residues. The CDR3 sequence is CASSLSGQGAPQHF. The CDR3 DNA sequence: TGTGCCAGCAGTTTATCCGGGCAGGGGGCACCCCAGCATTTT.

This clone was counted a single time. The rearrangement uses TRBV24-1 and TRBJ1-1, with D maybe TRBD1 (6 bases). Per the germline V gene, CDR1 is KGHDR and CDR2 is SFDVKD. CDR3 length: 15 amino acids. V was shortened by 7 bases and J by 1 base, with 15 bases between the two germline ends. Written as DNA, the CDR3 is TGTGCCACCAGGGGCACCCAGACAGGGAACACTGAAGCTTTCTTT. Protein product: CATRGTQTGNTEAFF.

The chain has TRBV18 and TRBJ2-1, with D perhaps matching TRBD2 (5 bases). Germline loops: CDR1 KGHSH, CDR2 LQKENI. V lost 1 base, J lost 5 bases, and 15 bases lay in between. The CDR3 totals 16 residues. The CDR3: CASSPLPVTRDNEQFF. The CDR3 bases are TGTGCCAGCTCACCACTTCCCGTGACGAGGGACAATGAGCAGTTCTTC.

The rearrangement uses TRBV7-9 and TRBJ2-2; 7 bases map to TRBD1. V dropped 7 bases and J dropped 4; count of bases not matched to a gene: 6. CDR1 SEHNR and CDR2 FQNEAQ come from the germline V gene (reference sequence). This CDR3 contains 14 residues. CDR3 bases: TGTGCCAGCAACGTCCCAGGGGGCACCGGGGAGCTGTTTTTT. Protein product: CASNVPGGTGELFF.

The sample holds one count of this clone. The CDR3 here is CASSLGGKYEQFF. The CDR3 DNA reads TGTGCCAGCAGCTTGGGAGGGAAGTATGAGCAGTTCTTC. The chain has TRBV5-6 and TRBJ2-1, with a possible D match to TRBD2 (5 bases). The germline V gene encodes CDR1 SGHDT and CDR2 YYEEEE. V was shortened by 0 bases and J by 8 bases, with 9 bases between the two germline ends. CDR3 size: 13 residues.

This rearrangement joins TRBV24-1 to TRBJ2-5, with a tentative D call TRBD1 (6 bases). Per germline, CDR1 KGHDR and CDR2 SFDVKD. The CDR3 loop spans 13 amino acids. V lost 4 bases and J 7 bases, leaving 12 bases between the germline ends. The CDR3 DNA follows: TGTGCCACCAGTGACCCACTAGGGGGGACCCAGTACTTC. It codes for CATSDPLGGTQYF.

A few counts support this clone. The chain has TRBV5-4 and TRBJ1-6, with D possibly matching TRBD1 (5 bases). Germline CDR1 and CDR2: SGHNT and YYREEE (reference sequence). Trimming took off 4 bases at V and 9 bases at J, with 20 bases between the two ends. This CDR3 has 16 amino acids. DNA for the CDR3: TGTGCCAGCAGCCGAATTCAGGGCGCGGTCGGTTCACCCCTCCACTTT. The encoded protein is CASSRIQGAVGSPLHF.

The V and J genes are TRBV28 and TRBJ1-3; D possibly corresponds to TRBD1 (5 bases). Trimming pared 5 bases from V and 0 bases from J, leaving 11 bases between. CDR3 size: 15 residues. CDR1 and CDR2 (germline): MDHEN, SYDVKM. The CDR3 nucleotides read TGTGCCAGCAGTGGGACTTTCGGCTCTGGAAACACCATATATTTT. Protein sequence: CASSGTFGSGNTIYF.

The genes are TRBV7-6 and TRBJ1-1; 8 nucleotides align to TRBD1. Germline V gene data show CDR1 as SGHVS and CDR2 as FNYEAQ. This CDR3 region has 15 residues. The trim removed 5 bases at V and 6 bases at J, leaving 11 bases unmatched. CDR3 amino acids: CASSPRTGPGAEAFF. In DNA form, the CDR3 reads TGTGCCAGCAGCCCGAGGACAGGGCCCGGGGCTGAAGCTTTCTTT.

The genes are TRBV6-1 and TRBJ1-1; 9 bases match TRBD1. The V segment lost 7 bases and the J segment 4 bases; nucleotides outside the gene matches: 4. This CDR3 contains 13 residues. Per germline, CDR1 MNHNS and CDR2 SASEGT. The CDR3: CASTETGGTEAFF. The CDR3 bases are TGTGCCAGCACCGAGACAGGGGGCACTGAAGCTTTCTTT.

V gene TRBV10-3 combines with J gene TRBJ2-1, with 12 bases that match TRBD1. The CDR3 spans 15 residues. The V gene's germline CDR1 is ENHRY and CDR2 SYGVKD. V was pared by 6 bases and J by 5 bases, with 5 bases of the junction left unmatched. CDR3 sequence reads: CAIRGQGAVDNEQFF. The DNA of the CDR3 is TGTGCCATCAGGGGACAGGGGGCGGTCGACAATGAGCAGTTCTTC.

The V and J genes are TRBV4-1 and TRBJ1-6; D is unclear. This CDR3 comprises 17 residues. The germline V and J ends were trimmed by 0 bases and 0 bases, with 9 bases remaining between them. From germline, CDR1 is MGHRA and CDR2 YSYEKL. The CDR3 DNA follows: TGCGCCAGCAGCCAAGAGCCGACTAGCTCCTATAATTCACCCCTCCACTTT. Translated, it gives CASSQEPTSSYNSPLHF.

V and J are TRBV9 and TRBJ2-2; no definite D call. CDR3 length: 14 amino acids. CDR1 is SGDLS and CDR2 is YYNGEE in the germline V gene. V was pared by 3 bases and J by 1 base, with 7 bases between. The CDR3 spells CASSGRVNTGELFF. The DNA of the CDR3 is TGTGCCAGCAGCGGGAGAGTGAACACCGGGGAGCTGTTTTTT.